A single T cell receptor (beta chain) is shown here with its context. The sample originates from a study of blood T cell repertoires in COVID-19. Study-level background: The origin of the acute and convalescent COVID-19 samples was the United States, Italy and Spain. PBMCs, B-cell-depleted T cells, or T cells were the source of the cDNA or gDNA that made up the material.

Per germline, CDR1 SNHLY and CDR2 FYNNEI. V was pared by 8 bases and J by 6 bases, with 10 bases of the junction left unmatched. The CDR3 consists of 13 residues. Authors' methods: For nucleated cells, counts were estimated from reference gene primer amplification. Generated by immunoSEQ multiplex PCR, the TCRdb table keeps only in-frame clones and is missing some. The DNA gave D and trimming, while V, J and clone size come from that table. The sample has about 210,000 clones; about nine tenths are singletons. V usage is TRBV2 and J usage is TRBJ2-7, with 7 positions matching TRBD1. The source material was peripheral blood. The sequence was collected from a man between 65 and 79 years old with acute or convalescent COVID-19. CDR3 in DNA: TGTGCCAGCGAACCTAACAGGGGTCTCGAGCAGTACTTC. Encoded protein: CASEPNRGLEQYF.